Below, one T cell receptor (beta chain) is given with its context. This sample was included in a study of cytomegalovirus exposure and HLA in healthy donors. The PCR used 60 Vbeta and 13 Jbeta primers. Sequenced by immunoSEQ multiplex PCR; TCRdb stores in-frame clones only, minus some. The sample includes about 160,000 clones, 73% seen only once; the top ten take 1.5% to 2%. Trimming left V 0 bases short and J 5 bases short, with 13 bases between. This CDR3 spans 15 amino acids. Germline loops: CDR1 SGHTA, CDR2 FQGNSA. The sequencing sample was made of PBMCs. The J gene is TRBJ1-2, the V gene TRBV7-2, with a weak D call TRBD1 (5 bases). This TCR derives from a woman aged 18-30 years in good health and CMV-seronegative. The CDR3 sequence is CASSLARTTLYGYTF. In DNA form, the CDR3 reads TGTGCCAGCAGCTTAGCCCGGACAACTTTATATGGCTACACCTTC.